The 8 T cell receptor beta chains below all came from one sample that was sequenced in a study of human T cells and chemical hapten exposure. TCRdb processed the RACE reads anew with MiXCR; each CDR3 protein has one entry. The sample yields approximately 120,000 distinct CDR3 sequences, roughly a tenth seen once. As to time point: patch test 2, 6 weeks after DPC sensitization. Treatment described: therapeutic diphenylcyclopropenone sensitization with weekly scalp DPC. The source was whole blood, collected in connection with sensitization to the hapten diphenylcyclopropenone (DPC). These receptors originate from a woman aged 40-49 years with alopecia areata. Some clones in this sample may be carry-over from other donors' samples.

The CDR3 DNA reads TGCGCCAGCAGCCCTGGACAGGGGGTGTTCAATGAGCAGTTCTTC. It yields the protein CASSPGQGVFNEQFF. The J gene is TRBJ2-1, the V gene TRBV5-1, with TRBD1 matching over 10 bases. This CDR3 contains 15 residues. Germline V gene sequence: CDR1 SGHRS, CDR2 YFSETQ. V lost 4 bases, J lost 6 bases, and 7 bases stayed unmatched.

This chain connects TRBV18 to TRBJ1-2; TRBD1 matches at 8 bases. V lost 3 bases, J lost 2 bases, and 8 bases stayed unmatched. The CDR3 has 16 amino acids. Germline assignment: CDR1 KGHSH and CDR2 LQKENI. CDR3: CASSPEPRGQNYGYTF. DNA for the CDR3: TGTGCCAGCTCACCTGAACCCAGGGGGCAGAACTATGGCTACACCTTC.

Written as DNA, the CDR3 is TGTGCCAGCAGTTTTTCGACTAGCGGGGAACTCACAGATACGCAGTATTTT. Translating gives CASSFSTSGELTDTQYF. The chain joins TRBV12-3 or TRBV12-4 to TRBJ2-3; TRBD2 matches at 11 bases. The CDR3 length is 17 residues. V gave up 3 bases and J gave up 2 bases; unmatched junction bases: 7.

This chain joins TRBV18 and TRBJ2-1; 9 bases are shared with TRBD1. The germline CDR1 and CDR2 sequences are KGHSH and LQKENI. V was clipped by 3 bases and J by 3 bases; unmatched bases: 3. The CDR3 extends over 15 amino acids. In nucleotides, the CDR3 is TGTGCCAGCTCACCGCAGACAGGGGGCTACAATGAGCAGTTCTTC. Amino acids: CASSPQTGGYNEQFF.

This clonotype was seen a handful of times. The chain links TRBV10-3 to TRBJ2-7; 10 bases agree with TRBD1. Germline loops: CDR1 ENHRY, CDR2 SYGVKD. The CDR3 totals 15 residues. Trimming at V came to 6 bases and at J to 2 bases, leaving 7 bases not matched to a gene. The CDR3 DNA follows: TGTGCCATCAGCCCAGACAGGGGGCAGGCCTACGAGCAGTACTTC. It encodes CAISPDRGQAYEQYF.

Comments on this clonotype: Just one base apart from a much larger clone, this may be a read error. This chain links TRBV27 with TRBJ2-7; 8 nucleotides line up with TRBD2. The ends lost 5 bases at V and 9 bases at J; junction bases unmatched: 12. Germline V CDR1 and CDR2: MNHEY, SMNVEV (reference sequence). The CDR3 loop spans 14 amino acids. CDR3 coding DNA: TGTGCCAGCAGTCCCCGGACTAGCCGCCACGGGCAGTACTTC. It specifies CASSPRTSRHGQYF.

This clonotype was recorded once. A much larger clone lies a single base off, so this may be a read error. The rearrangement joins TRBV4-3 to TRBJ1-1; D is unresolved. Germline-derived CDR1 and CDR2 are LGHNA and YSLEER. V was shortened by 1 base and J by 12 bases, with 12 bases between the two germline ends. This CDR3 has 12 residues. CDR3 nucleotide sequence: TGCGCCAGCAGCCAAGGGCCAGGAAATACTTTCTTT. Translated, it gives CASSQGPGNTFF.

This clonotype was detected only a few times. The genes are TRBV9 and TRBJ1-2; 9 nucleotides agree with TRBD1. CDR3 length: 13 residues. Germline V lookup: CDR1 SGDLS, CDR2 YYNGEE. J lost 8 bases, V lost 6 bases, and 8 bases had no gene match. CDR3 sequence (DNA): TGTGCCAGCACCCCACAGGGGGCGGACGGCTACACCTTC. Protein product: CASTPQGADGYTF.